The present T cell receptor (beta chain) was sequenced within a study of blood T cell repertoires in COVID-19. Germline CDR1 is SGHTA and CDR2 is FQGTGA. The CDR3 contains 15 residues. V was clipped by 4 bases and J by 0 bases, with 10 bases between them. Measured with immunoSEQ multiplex PCR; TCRdb has only the in-frame clones, and not every one. The sample holds about 54,000 clones, approximately 91% seen once. The sequence was obtained from a woman in her sixties with active or convalescent COVID-19. The V gene is TRBV7-3, the J gene TRBJ2-1, with unresolved D. Sequencing input: peripheral blood. Here the CDR3 reads CASSSSRSSYNEQFF. The CDR3 region has the DNA TGTGCCAGCAGCTCAAGCAGGTCCTCCTACAATGAGCAGTTCTTC.